Below are 11 T cell receptor beta chains sequenced from a single sample in a study of CD8+CD57+ T cells in acquired aplastic anemia. Individuals selected for sequencing had exhibited CD8+CD57+ cell expansion on flow cytometry. For CDR3 and TCR beta VDJ profiling, genomic DNA was the template used. One entry per CDR3 protein results from TCRdb running MiXCR on the reads. The sample carries some 180,000 distinct CDR3 sequences, about 60% recorded once. The material sequenced was sorted CD4+, CD8+, or CD8+CD57+ T cells (not recorded which) from PBMCs. The receptors shown here come from a human donor with aplastic anemia.

This clonotype has a count of ten or more. V is TRBV7-8 and J is TRBJ1-2; D is possibly TRBD1 (5 bases). V shed 1 base and J shed 2 bases, with 14 bases lying between them. Germline CDR1 and CDR2: SGHVS and FQNEAQ. This CDR3 region has 16 residues. CDR3 loop: CASSLDGGYRNYGYTF. The CDR3 DNA is TGTGCCAGCAGCTTAGACGGGGGGTATCGAAACTATGGCTACACCTTC.

This clonotype appeared a few times. The rearrangement uses TRBV5-4 and TRBJ2-7; 8 bases agree with TRBD2. CDR3 length: 15 residues. Germline V gene lookup returns CDR1 SGHNT and CDR2 YYREEE (reference sequence). V lost 0 bases, J lost 6 bases, and 8 bases stayed unmatched. For the CDR3, the DNA is TGTGCCAGCAGCTTGGCCGGGCGGGGGGTTGGCGAGCAGTACTTC. Amino acids: CASSLAGRGVGEQYF.

V and J are TRBV2 and TRBJ2-5; D is perhaps TRBD1 or TRBD2 (6 bases each). Germline V gene data show CDR1 as SNHLY and CDR2 as FYNNEI. CDR3 length: 12 residues. The CDR3 loop reads CARGDWKGTQYF. The CDR3 bases are TGTGCTAGGGGGGACTGGAAGGGGACCCAGTACTTC.

This clonotype was seen at least ten times. This chain connects TRBV5-1 to TRBJ2-3, with 7 nucleotides matching TRBD2. With 1 base clipped from V and 6 bases from J, the junction kept 8 bases outside the gene matches. The CDR3 totals 15 residues. Germline CDR1 is SGHRS and CDR2 is YFSETQ. The CDR3 loop is CASSLRGGGRDTQYF. CDR3 in DNA: TGCGCCAGCAGCTTGAGAGGCGGGGGTAGGGATACGCAGTATTTT. Full variable domain (outside the CDR3, taken from reference TRBV5-1 and TRBJ2-3): KAGVTQTPRYLIKTRGQQVTLSCSPISGHRSVSWYQQTPGQGLQFLFEYFSETQRNKGNFPGRFSGRQFSNSRSEMNVSTLELGDSALYLCASSLRGGGRDTQYFGPGTRLTVL.

The chain carries TRBV5-1 and TRBJ2-7, with 7 bases identical to TRBD1. The CDR3 spans 14 residues. Losses at the gene ends were 0 bases for V and 4 bases for J; bases not matched to a gene: 4. Germline V lookup: CDR1 SGHRS, CDR2 YFSETQ. In DNA form, the CDR3 reads TGCGCCAGCAGCTTGGGGTCGGGACAGTACGAGCAGTACTTC. This codes for CASSLGSGQYEQYF.

The gene calls are TRBV7-3 and TRBJ2-1, with no clear D. V dropped 2 bases and J dropped 8 bases, with 7 bases sitting between them. Germline V gives CDR1 SGHTA, CDR2 FQGTGA. The CDR3 length is 12 residues. The CDR3 loop reads CASSLLGHEQFF. The CDR3, as DNA: TGTGCCAGCAGCTTACTGGGCCATGAGCAGTTCTTC.

The chain couples TRBV6-1 to TRBJ2-7; a weak D match, TRBD1 (6 bases). Trimming left V 5 bases short and J 2 bases short, with 16 bases between. Germline V gene lookup returns CDR1 MNHNS and CDR2 SASEGT. CDR3 length: 15 amino acids. For the CDR3, the DNA is TGTGCCAGCAGTTTTGAAACAGGGCGAACCTACGAGCAGTACTTC. This codes for CASSFETGRTYEQYF.

The chain uses TRBV2 and TRBJ2-1; 8 bases are shared with TRBD2. CDR1 and CDR2 from the germline V gene are SNHLY and FYNNEI. The CDR3 loop spans 12 amino acids. J gave up 7 bases and V 8 bases, and 4 bases lay outside the gene matches. The CDR3 is CASGSGGNEQFF. The CDR3 nucleotides read TGTGCCAGCGGTTCGGGAGGGAATGAGCAGTTCTTC. Drawing the rest from reference TRBV2 and TRBJ2-1, the complete variable domain is EPEVTQTPSHQVTQMGQEVILRCVPISNHLYFYWYRQILGQKVEFLVSFYNNEISEKSEIFDDQFSVERPDGSNFTLKIRSTKLEDSAMYFCASGSGGNEQFFGPGTRLTVL.

The genes are TRBV9 and TRBJ2-3, with TRBD2 matching over 9 bases. The CDR3 spans 16 residues. Germline V gives CDR1 SGDLS, CDR2 YYNGEE. With 4 bases clipped from V and 2 bases from J, the junction kept 8 bases outside the gene matches. The CDR3 is CASSTRGTSYTDTQYF. The CDR3, as DNA: TGTGCCAGCAGCACTCGAGGGACTAGCTACACAGATACGCAGTATTTT.

CDR3 sequence reads: CASSMQGANNEQFF. In nucleotides, the CDR3 is TGTGCCAGTAGTATGCAGGGGGCCAACAATGAGCAGTTCTTC. V and J are TRBV19 and TRBJ2-1; 8 positions agree with TRBD1. The CDR3 length is 14 residues. Trimming at V came to 3 bases and at J to 5 bases, leaving 3 bases not matched to a gene. Germline V gene data show CDR1 as LNHDA and CDR2 as SQIVND (reference sequence).

This sequence joins TRBV2 and TRBJ1-5; TRBD1 agrees at 8 bases. Germline lookup yields CDR1 SNHLY and CDR2 FYNNEI. CDR3 size: 14 residues. J lost 1 base, V lost 6 bases, and 2 bases had no gene match. The CDR3 region has the DNA TGTGCCAGCAGACAGGGGGAGAGCAATCAGCCCCAGCATTTT. Translated, it gives CASRQGESNQPQHF.